A selection of T cell receptor beta chains follows, all from one sample in a study of shared clonotypes between healthy human individuals. Data came from immunoSEQ multiplex PCR; TCRdb stores just in-frame clones and leaves some out. This table holds about 2 million clones, 85% to 95% found once. The material sequenced was naive CD4+ T cells sorted from blood. All receptors derive from a man in his late teens or twenties in good health. CDR3s include the opening cysteine and the closing phenylalanine or tryptophan. Fields, in order: clone size, V gene, J gene, CDR3 length, D gene, CDR3 DNA, CDR3 protein. A D gene is named only where the DNA matches it firmly. Expanded clones are given a class, and other clones once, few, many or no size at all.

-,TRBV4-3,TRBJ2-2,14,-,TGCGCCTGCCGGTGGTGCGGGATCACCGGGGAGCTGTTTTTT,CACRWCGITGELFF
-,TRBV5-4,TRBJ1-1,16,TRBD1,TGTGCCAGCAGCAACACCGACAGGGTTGATGGTAATGAAGCTTTCTTT,CASSNTDRVDGNEAFF
-,TRBV10-3,TRBJ2-3,14,TRBD2,TGTGCCATCAGTAGCGGGGGACCGGTGGATACGCAGTATTTT,CAISSGGPVDTQYF
-,TRBV6-5,TRBJ2-3,15,TRBD1,TGTGCCAGCAGTCCCGGGGACAGGTCCACAGATACGCAGTATTTT,CASSPGDRSTDTQYF
-,TRBV19,TRBJ2-1,16,TRBD2,TGTGCCAGTAGTTTCCGAAGCGGGACCTCCTACAATGAGCAGTTCTTC,CASSFRSGTSYNEQFF
-,TRBV2,TRBJ2-1,13,TRBD2,TGTGCCAGCAATGGACTAGCGGGGAACCGACAGTTCTTC,CASNGLAGNRQFF
-,TRBV7-2,TRBJ2-7,17,TRBD1,TGTGCCAGCACCCCACCTCCGGGACAGGGGACAGTTGACGAGCAGTACTTC,CASTPPPGQGTVDEQYF
-,TRBV5-6,TRBJ1-1,15,-,TGTGCCAGCAGCCGACCCGGGCAGCCTTACACTGAAGCTTTCTTT,CASSRPGQPYTEAFF
once,TRBV11-2,TRBJ2-5,14,-,TGTGCCAGCAGCTTAGACGGGAGCATAGAGACCCAGTACTTC,CASSLDGSIETQYF
-,TRBV7-9,TRBJ2-1,15,TRBD1,TGTGCCAGCAGCCACCGGGACAGGGATTACAATGAGCAGTTCTTC,CASSHRDRDYNEQFF
-,TRBV9,TRBJ1-1,15,-,TGTGCCAGCAGCGTAGGTGGCAGTTTGGGCACTGAAGCTTTCTTT,CASSVGGSLGTEAFF
-,TRBV6-5,TRBJ2-3,13,-,TGTGCCAGCAGTTACTCGCCGGATGGTACGCAGTATTTT,CASSYSPDGTQYF
-,TRBV4-1,TRBJ1-6,17,TRBD1,TGCGCCAGCAGCCTCGGGACAGGAAGCTCCTATAATTCACCCCTCCACTTT,CASSLGTGSSYNSPLHF
-,TRBV5-4,TRBJ2-3,15,-,TGTGCCAGCAGCTTGGTGGGACGGGGAGCAGATACGCAGTATTTT,CASSLVGRGADTQYF
-,TRBV30,TRBJ1-5,13,-,TGTGCCTGGAGTCGACAGGACGGTCAGCCCCAGCATTTT,CAWSRQDGQPQHF
-,TRBV30,TRBJ1-2,13,TRBD1,TGTGCCTGGAGTCGACAGGGTGGATATGGCTACACCTTC,CAWSRQGGYGYTF
-,TRBV27,TRBJ1-2,14,-,TGTGCCAGCAGGCAGGGAAGGGCTAACTATGGCTACACCTTC,CASRQGRANYGYTF
-,TRBV30,TRBJ2-7,14,TRBD2,TGTGCCTGGAGTCAACTGGGTCAGGGAGGGGAGCAGTACTTC,CAWSQLGQGGEQYF
-,TRBV29-1,TRBJ2-2,14,-,TGCAGCGTTGGATGGGGGGGCATCGCCGGGGAGCTGTTTTTT,CSVGWGGIAGELFF
-,TRBV4-2,TRBJ2-3,14,-,TGTGCCAGCAGCAAGGACAGACGCACAGATACGCAGTATTTT,CASSKDRRTDTQYF
-,TRBV14,TRBJ1-1,13,-,TGTGCCAGCAGCCTATTTATGAACACTGAAGCTTTCTTT,CASSLFMNTEAFF
-,TRBV6-4,TRBJ2-1,15,TRBD2,TGTGCCAGCAGTGACCAGGCGGGGGTAAACAATGAGCAGTTCTTC,CASSDQAGVNNEQFF
-,TRBV5-1,TRBJ1-6,15,-,TGCGCCAGCAGCCCCTTACAGATAACGGATTCACCCCTCCACTTT,CASSPLQITDSPLHF
-,TRBV27,TRBJ2-1,18,-,TGTGCCAGCAGTGTTCAGGTCATTGGCGGGACCCCCGGGAATGAGCAGTTCTTC,CASSVQVIGGTPGNEQFF
-,TRBV4-1,TRBJ1-1,16,-,TGCGCCAGCAGCCAAGATAAGGCCAGGGCGGGACAAGAAGCTTTCTTT,CASSQDKARAGQEAFF
-,TRBV18,TRBJ2-3,14,-,TGTGCCAGCTCACCAGTGACGGAAACAGATACGCAGTATTTT,CASSPVTETDTQYF
-,TRBV27,TRBJ1-4,14,-,TGTGCCAGCAGTTGGAGGGCCACTAATGAAAAACTGTTTTTT,CASSWRATNEKLFF
-,TRBV5-4,TRBJ2-3,16,TRBD2,TGTGCCAGCAGCTTCGCCGGACTAGCGTTGACAGATACGCAGTATTTT,CASSFAGLALTDTQYF
-,TRBV5-1,TRBJ2-2,14,-,TGCGCCAGCAGCGGAGGACAGAACACCGGGGAGCTGTTTTTT,CASSGGQNTGELFF
-,TRBV7-2,TRBJ1-1,14,-,TGTGCCAGCAGCTTAGAAGGGGCTGGGGTGGGTGCTTTCTTT,CASSLEGAGVGAFF
-,TRBV30,TRBJ2-2,14,TRBD1,TGTGCCTGGAAGGGACAGGGGGCCACCGGGGAGCTGTTTTTT,CAWKGQGATGELFF
-,TRBV18,TRBJ1-3,14,-,TGTGCCAGCTCCCTCAGCGGGGTTGGAAACACCATATATTTT,CASSLSGVGNTIYF
-,TRBV5-1,TRBJ2-2,15,-,TGCGCCAGCAGCTTGCCAGGGGCAAACACCGGGGAGCTGTTTTTT,CASSLPGANTGELFF
-,TRBV2,TRBJ2-5,14,-,TGTGCCAGCAGTGAACGAACGTACCAAGAGACCCAGTACTTC,CASSERTYQETQYF
-,TRBV5-6,TRBJ1-2,15,TRBD1,TGTGCCAGCAGCGCCAGCAGGGGGCGAGACTATGGCTACACCTTC,CASSASRGRDYGYTF
-,TRBV27,TRBJ2-2,14,-,TGTGCCAGCAGTTTCCGGGAAATAACCGGGGAGCTGTTTTTT,CASSFREITGELFF
once,TRBV5-1,TRBJ1-6,15,-,TGCGCCAGCAGCTTGGTTCCTGGGAGCGATTCACCCCTCCACTTT,CASSLVPGSDSPLHF
-,TRBV6-1,TRBJ1-2,15,-,TGTGCCAGCAGTGAAACCCGCCAGGGGCTGATTGGCTACACCTTC,CASSETRQGLIGYTF
-,TRBV29-1,TRBJ2-3,11,TRBD1,TGCAGCGTTACAGGGGCAGATACGCAGTATTTT,CSVTGADTQYF
-,TRBV7-2,TRBJ1-6,14,-,TGTGCCAGCAGCTTAGCAGGGAGCAATTCACCCCTCCACTTT,CASSLAGSNSPLHF
-,TRBV7-7,TRBJ1-1,17,-,TGTGCTAGCAGCTTGGGTGGCGATGGGGCAGAGCACACTGAAGCTTTCTTT,CASSLGGDGAEHTEAFF
-,TRBV7-2,TRBJ1-3,15,TRBD1,TGTGCCAGCAGCTTAGGCACAGGGGCTGGAAACACCATATATTTT,CASSLGTGAGNTIYF
-,TRBV6-6,TRBJ2-1,16,-,TGTGCCAGCTTCCCCGCAGGGCAGGGCCGGCGAAATGAGCAGTTCTTC,CASFPAGQGRRNEQFF
-,TRBV2,TRBJ1-5,13,-,TGTGCCAGTCGCCGGGCCCCAAATCAGCCCCAGCATTTT,CASRRAPNQPQHF
-,TRBV2,TRBJ2-7,13,-,TGTGCCAGCAGTGATGGAGGGCAATACGAGCAGTACTTC,CASSDGGQYEQYF
-,TRBV9,TRBJ2-7,14,TRBD1,TGTGCCAGCAGCGAGGGACAGGGGGTCTACGAGCAGTACTTC,CASSEGQGVYEQYF
-,TRBV19,TRBJ2-2,16,TRBD2,TGTGCCAGTACCCGTACCGGGACTAGCAACCCCGGGGAGCTGTTTTTT,CASTRTGTSNPGELFF
-,TRBV6-6,TRBJ2-5,15,-,TGTGCCAGCAGTTACTTCGGGACGGCACAAGAGACCCAGTACTTC,CASSYFGTAQETQYF
-,TRBV7-6,TRBJ1-4,15,TRBD1,TGTGCCAGCAGCACCCAGGACAGGGGTAATGAAAAACTGTTTTTT,CASSTQDRGNEKLFF